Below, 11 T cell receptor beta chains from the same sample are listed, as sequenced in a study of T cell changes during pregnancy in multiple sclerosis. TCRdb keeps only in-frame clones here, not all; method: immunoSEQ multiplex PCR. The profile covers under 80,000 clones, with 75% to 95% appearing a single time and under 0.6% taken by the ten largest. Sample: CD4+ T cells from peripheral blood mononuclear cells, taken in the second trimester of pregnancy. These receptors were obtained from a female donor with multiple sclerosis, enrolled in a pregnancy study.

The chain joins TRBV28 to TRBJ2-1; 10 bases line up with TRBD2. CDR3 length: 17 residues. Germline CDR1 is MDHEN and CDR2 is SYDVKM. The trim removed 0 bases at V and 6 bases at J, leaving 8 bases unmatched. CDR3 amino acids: CASSLWVAGGLSNEQFF. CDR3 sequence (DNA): TGTGCCAGCAGTTTATGGGTAGCGGGAGGATTAAGCAATGAGCAGTTCTTC.

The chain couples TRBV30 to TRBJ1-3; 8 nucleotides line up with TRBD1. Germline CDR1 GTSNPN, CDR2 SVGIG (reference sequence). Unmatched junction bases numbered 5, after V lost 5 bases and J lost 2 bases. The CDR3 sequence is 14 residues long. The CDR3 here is CAWETGVAGNTIYF. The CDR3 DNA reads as TGTGCCTGGGAGACAGGGGTGGCTGGAAACACCATATATTTT. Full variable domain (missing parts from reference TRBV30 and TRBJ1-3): SQTIHQWPATLVQPVGSPLSLECTVEGTSNPNLYWYRQAAGRGLQLLFYSVGIGQISSEVPQNLSASRPQDRQFILSSKKLLLSDSGFYLCAWETGVAGNTIYFGEGSWLTVV.

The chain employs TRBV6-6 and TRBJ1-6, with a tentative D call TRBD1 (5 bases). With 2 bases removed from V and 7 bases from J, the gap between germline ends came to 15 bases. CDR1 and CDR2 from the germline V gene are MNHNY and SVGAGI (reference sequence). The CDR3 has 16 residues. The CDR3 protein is CASSYGLGQINSPLHF. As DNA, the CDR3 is TGTGCCAGCAGTTACGGCCTGGGGCAGATCAATTCACCCCTCCACTTT.

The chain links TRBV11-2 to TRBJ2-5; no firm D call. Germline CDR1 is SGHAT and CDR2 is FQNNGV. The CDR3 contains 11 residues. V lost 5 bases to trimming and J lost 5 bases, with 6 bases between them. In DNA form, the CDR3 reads TGTGCCAGCAGCCCCAGGGAGACCCAGTACTTC. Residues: CASSPRETQYF.

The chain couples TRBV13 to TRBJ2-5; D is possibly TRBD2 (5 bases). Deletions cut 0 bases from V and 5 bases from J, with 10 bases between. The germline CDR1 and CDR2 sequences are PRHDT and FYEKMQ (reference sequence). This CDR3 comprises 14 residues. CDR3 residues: CASSLGGVGETQYF. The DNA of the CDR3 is TGTGCCAGCAGCTTAGGGGGAGTGGGGGAGACCCAGTACTTC. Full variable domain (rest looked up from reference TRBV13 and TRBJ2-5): AAGVIQSPRHLIKEKRETATLKCYPIPRHDTVYWYQQGPGQDPQFLISFYEKMQSDKGSIPDRFSAQQFSDYHSELNMSSLELGDSALYFCASSLGGVGETQYFGPGTRLLVL.

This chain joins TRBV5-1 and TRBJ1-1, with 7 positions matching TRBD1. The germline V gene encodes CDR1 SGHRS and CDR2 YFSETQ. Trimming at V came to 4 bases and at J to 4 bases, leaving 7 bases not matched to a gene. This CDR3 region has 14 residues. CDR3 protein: CASSQRTGPTEAFF. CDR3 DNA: TGCGCCAGCAGCCAACGGACAGGACCCACTGAAGCTTTCTTT.

CDR3 DNA: TGTGCCAGTAGTATAGGACAGGTCACCGGGGAGCTGTTTTTT. Protein product: CASSIGQVTGELFF. The rearrangement joins TRBV19 to TRBJ2-2; the D gene is possibly TRBD1 (6 bases). CDR3 length equals 14 residues. The germline V and J ends were trimmed by 1 base and 4 bases, with 7 bases remaining between them. Germline assignment: CDR1 LNHDA and CDR2 SQIVND (reference sequence).

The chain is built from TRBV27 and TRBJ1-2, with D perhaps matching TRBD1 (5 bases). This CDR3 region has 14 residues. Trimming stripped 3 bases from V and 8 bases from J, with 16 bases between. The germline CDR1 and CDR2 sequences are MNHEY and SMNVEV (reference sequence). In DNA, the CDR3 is TGTGCCAGCAGTTTCACCGCCGGGACTGGAGGCTACACCTTC. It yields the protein CASSFTAGTGGYTF.

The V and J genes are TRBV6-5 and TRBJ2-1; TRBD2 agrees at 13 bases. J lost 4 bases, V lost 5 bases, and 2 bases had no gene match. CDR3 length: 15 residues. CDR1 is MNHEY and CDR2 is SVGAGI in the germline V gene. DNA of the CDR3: TGTGCCAGCAGTAAGACTAGCGGGGGGTACAATGAGCAGTTCTTC. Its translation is CASSKTSGGYNEQFF.

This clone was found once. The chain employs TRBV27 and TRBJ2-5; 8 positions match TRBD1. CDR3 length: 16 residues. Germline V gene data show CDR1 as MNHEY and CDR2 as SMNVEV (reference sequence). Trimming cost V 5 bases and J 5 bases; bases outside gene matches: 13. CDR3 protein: CASSPTGQVGVETQYF. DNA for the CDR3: TGTGCCAGCAGTCCTACGGGACAGGTTGGAGTGGAGACCCAGTACTTC.

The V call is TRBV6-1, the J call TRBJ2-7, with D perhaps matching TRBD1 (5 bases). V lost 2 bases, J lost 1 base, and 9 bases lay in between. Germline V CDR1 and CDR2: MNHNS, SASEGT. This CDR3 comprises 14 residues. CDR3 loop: CASSESTGSYEQYF. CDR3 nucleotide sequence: TGTGCCAGCAGTGAAAGTACAGGATCCTACGAGCAGTACTTC.